The present TCR beta chain was sequenced within a study of radiation and T cells in renal cell carcinoma. Findings and caveats of the study: In blood, top tumor clones expanded by 2 weeks, shrinking by 4.

Trimming shortened V by 5 bases and J by 0 bases, and 12 bases separated the two germline ends. The CDR3 has 14 amino acids. Germline CDR1 SGHRS, CDR2 YFSETQ. The repertoire was sequenced with immunoSEQ multiplex PCR; TCRdb's copy has only in-frame clones and lacks some. Among roughly 45,000 clones listed, roughly four fifths were seen once. Time point defined: blood 4 weeks post-SBRT, at nephrectomy. The sample's treatment: 15 Gy SBRT to primary tumor, nephrectomy 4 weeks later. Serial blood draws occurred at baseline and 2 and 4 weeks post-SBRT. With respect to this clone: Its antigen is not known.

Sequenced material: blood, taken from a patient whose treatment included radiotherapy and nephrectomy. The chain couples TRBV5-1 to TRBJ2-7, with D tentatively TRBD1 (5 bases). This TCR derives from a woman between 65 and 79 years old with renal cell carcinoma. CDR3 coding DNA: TGCGCCAGCAGGTCAGGGCCAAGCTCCTACGAGCAGTACTTC. This gives the protein CASRSGPSSYEQYF.